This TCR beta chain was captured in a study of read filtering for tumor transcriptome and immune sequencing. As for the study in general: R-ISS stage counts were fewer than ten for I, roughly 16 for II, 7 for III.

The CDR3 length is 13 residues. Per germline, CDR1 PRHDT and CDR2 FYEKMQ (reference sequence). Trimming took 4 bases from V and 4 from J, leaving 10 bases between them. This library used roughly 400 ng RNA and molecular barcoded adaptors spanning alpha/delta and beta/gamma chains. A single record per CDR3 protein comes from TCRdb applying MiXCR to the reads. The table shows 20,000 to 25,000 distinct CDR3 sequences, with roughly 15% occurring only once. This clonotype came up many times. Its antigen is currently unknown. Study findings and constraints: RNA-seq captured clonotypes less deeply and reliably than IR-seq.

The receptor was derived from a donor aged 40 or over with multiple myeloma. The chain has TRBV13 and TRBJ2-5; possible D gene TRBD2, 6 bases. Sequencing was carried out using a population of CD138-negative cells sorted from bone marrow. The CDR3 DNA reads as TGTGCCAGCAGCTCCGCCGGGGGAGAGACCCAGTACTTC. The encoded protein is CASSSAGGETQYF. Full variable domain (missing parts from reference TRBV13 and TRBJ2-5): AAGVIQSPRHLIKEKRETATLKCYPIPRHDTVYWYQQGPGQDPQFLISFYEKMQSDKGSIPDRFSAQQFSDYHSELNMSSLELGDSALYFCASSSAGGETQYFGPGTRLLVL.